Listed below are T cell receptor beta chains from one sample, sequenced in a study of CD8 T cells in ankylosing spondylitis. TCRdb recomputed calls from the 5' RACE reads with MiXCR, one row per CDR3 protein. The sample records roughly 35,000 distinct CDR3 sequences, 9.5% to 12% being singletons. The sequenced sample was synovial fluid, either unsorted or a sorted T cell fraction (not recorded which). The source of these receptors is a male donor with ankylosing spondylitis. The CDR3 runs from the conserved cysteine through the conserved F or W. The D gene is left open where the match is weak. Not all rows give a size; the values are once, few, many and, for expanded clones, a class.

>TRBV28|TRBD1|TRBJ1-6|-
CASSLTVQGNLPLHF
TGTGCCAGCAGTTTGACGGTACAGGGGAATTTACCCCTCCACTTT
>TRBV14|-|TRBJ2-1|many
CASSPGWEQFF
TGTGCCAGCAGCCCGGGGTGGGAGCAGTTCTTC
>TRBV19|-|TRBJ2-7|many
CASSPGMGYEQYF
TGTGCCAGTAGTCCAGGGATGGGATACGAGCAGTACTTC
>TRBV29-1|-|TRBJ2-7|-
CSVGFRATYEQYF
TGCAGCGTTGGGTTTCGAGCTACCTACGAGCAGTACTTC
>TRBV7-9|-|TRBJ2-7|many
CASSFPDLDLTYEQYF
TGTGCCAGCAGCTTCCCCGACCTGGATTTAACCTACGAGCAGTACTTC
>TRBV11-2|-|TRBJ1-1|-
CASSLDRNTEAFF
TGTGCCAGCAGTTTGGACAGGAACACTGAAGCTTTCTTT
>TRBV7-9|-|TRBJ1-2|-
CASSQSVEGDFYGYTF
TGTGCCAGCAGCCAAAGTGTGGAAGGGGACTTCTATGGCTACACCTTC
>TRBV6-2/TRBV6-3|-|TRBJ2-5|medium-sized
CASSSSKRTQYF
-
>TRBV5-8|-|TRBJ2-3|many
CASSSRNLRLARPSTDTQYF
TGTGCCAGCAGCTCGAGGAATCTTCGGCTAGCACGCCCTAGCACAGATACGCAGTATTTT
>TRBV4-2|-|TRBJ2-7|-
CASSQEIEWTYEQYF
TGTGCCAGCAGCCAAGAAATAGAATGGACCTACGAGCAGTACTTC
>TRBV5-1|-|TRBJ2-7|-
CASSLTGFAYEQYF
TGCGCCAGCAGCTTGACAGGGTTCGCCTACGAGCAGTACTTC
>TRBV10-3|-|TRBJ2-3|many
CAIRYSDTQYF
TGTGCCATCAGGTATAGCGATACGCAGTATTTT
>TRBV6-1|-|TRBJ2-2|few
CASSHTGSLGELFF
TGTGCCAGCAGCCACACAGGGTCCCTAGGGGAGCTGTTTTTT
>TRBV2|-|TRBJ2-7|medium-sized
CASSEGPQQYF
TGTGCCAGCAGTGAAGGCCCCCAACAGTACTTC
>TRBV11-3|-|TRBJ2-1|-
CASSFGVALGYEQFF
TGTGCCAGCAGCTTTGGGGTAGCGCTAGGATATGAGCAGTTCTTC